This T cell receptor (beta chain) emerged from a study of blood T cell repertoires in COVID-19. TCRdb's table, derived via immunoSEQ multiplex PCR, lists solely in-frame clones and lacks some. Of approximately 490,000 clones in the sample, around 87% were seen once. The V gene's germline CDR1 is GTSNPN and CDR2 SVGIG (reference sequence). The V and J ends lost 0 bases and 1 base, in that order; junction bases with no gene match: 8. The CDR3 covers 16 residues. The clonotype was recovered from a woman between 18 and 29 years old who had recovered from COVID-19. The chain joins TRBV30 to TRBJ2-7, with 8 nucleotides matching TRBD1. Sequencing used PBMCs or T cells enriched from blood (not recorded which). This CDR3 reads CAWSVPGGSYSYEQYF. The CDR3 coding sequence is TGTGCCTGGAGTGTACCAGGGGGCAGTTATTCCTACGAGCAGTACTTC. The whole variable domain, remainder taken from reference TRBV30 and TRBJ2-7, is SQTIHQWPATLVQPVGSPLSLECTVEGTSNPNLYWYRQAAGRGLQLLFYSVGIGQISSEVPQNLSASRPQDRQFILSSKKLLLSDSGFYLCAWSVPGGSYSYEQYFGPGTRLTVT.